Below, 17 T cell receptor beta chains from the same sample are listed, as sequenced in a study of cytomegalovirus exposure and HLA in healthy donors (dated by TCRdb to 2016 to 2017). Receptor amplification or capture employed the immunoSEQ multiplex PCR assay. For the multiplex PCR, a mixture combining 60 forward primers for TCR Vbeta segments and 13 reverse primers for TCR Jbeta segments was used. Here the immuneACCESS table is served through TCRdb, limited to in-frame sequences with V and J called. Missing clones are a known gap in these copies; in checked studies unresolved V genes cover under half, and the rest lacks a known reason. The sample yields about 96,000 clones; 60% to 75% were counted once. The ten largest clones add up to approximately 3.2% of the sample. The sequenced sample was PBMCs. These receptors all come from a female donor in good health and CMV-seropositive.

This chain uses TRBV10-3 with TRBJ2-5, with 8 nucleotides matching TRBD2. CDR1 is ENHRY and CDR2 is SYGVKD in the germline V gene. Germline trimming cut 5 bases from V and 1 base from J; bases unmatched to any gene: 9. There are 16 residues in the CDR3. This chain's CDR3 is CAISPPGLEGQETQYF. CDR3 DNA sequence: TGTGCCATCAGTCCCCCGGGACTAGAAGGCCAAGAGACCCAGTACTTC.

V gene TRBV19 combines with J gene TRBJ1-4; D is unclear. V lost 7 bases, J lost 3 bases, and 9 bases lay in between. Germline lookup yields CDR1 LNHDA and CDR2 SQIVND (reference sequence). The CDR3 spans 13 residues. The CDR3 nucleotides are TGTGCCAGTAACCTACAGCCTAATGAAAAACTGTTTTTT. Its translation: CASNLQPNEKLFF.

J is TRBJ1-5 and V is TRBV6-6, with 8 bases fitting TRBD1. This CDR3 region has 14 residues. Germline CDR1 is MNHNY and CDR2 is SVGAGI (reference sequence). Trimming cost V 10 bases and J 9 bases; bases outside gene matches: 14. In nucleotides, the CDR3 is TGTGCCACCGCGCAATTTTTGGGGACAGGGCCCCAGCATTTT. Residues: CATAQFLGTGPQHF.

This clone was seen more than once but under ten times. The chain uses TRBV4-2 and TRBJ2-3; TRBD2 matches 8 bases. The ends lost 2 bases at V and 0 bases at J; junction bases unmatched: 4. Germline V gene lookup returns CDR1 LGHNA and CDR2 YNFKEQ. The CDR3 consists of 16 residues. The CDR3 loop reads CASSQFSGGSTDTQYF. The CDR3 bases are TGTGCCAGCAGCCAATTCTCGGGGGGGAGCACAGATACGCAGTATTTT.

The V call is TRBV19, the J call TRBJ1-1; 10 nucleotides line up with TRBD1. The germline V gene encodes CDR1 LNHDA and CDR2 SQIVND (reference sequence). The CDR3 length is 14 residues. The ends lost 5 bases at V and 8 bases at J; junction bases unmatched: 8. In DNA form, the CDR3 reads TGTGCCAGTAGTTTGGCGGGACAGGGGCGCGAAGCTTTCTTT. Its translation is CASSLAGQGREAFF.

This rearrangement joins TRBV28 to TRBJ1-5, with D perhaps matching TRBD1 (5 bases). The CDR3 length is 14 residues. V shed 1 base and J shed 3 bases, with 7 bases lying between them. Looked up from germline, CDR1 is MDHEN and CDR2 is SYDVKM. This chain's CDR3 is CASSLSGINQPQHF. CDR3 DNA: TGTGCCAGCAGTTTATCAGGGATCAATCAGCCCCAGCATTTT.

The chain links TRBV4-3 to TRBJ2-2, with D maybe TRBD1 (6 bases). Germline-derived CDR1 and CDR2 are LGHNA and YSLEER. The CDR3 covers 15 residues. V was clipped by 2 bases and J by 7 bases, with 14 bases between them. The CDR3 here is CASSQHRALGGELFF. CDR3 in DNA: TGCGCCAGCAGCCAACACAGGGCCCTCGGCGGGGAGCTGTTTTTT.

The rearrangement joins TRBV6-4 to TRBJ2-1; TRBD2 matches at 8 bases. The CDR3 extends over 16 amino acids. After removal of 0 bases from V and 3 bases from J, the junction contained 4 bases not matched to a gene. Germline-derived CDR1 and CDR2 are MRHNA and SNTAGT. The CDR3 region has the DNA TGTGCCAGCAGTGACTCCTCACGGGGGGGCTACAATGAGCAGTTCTTC. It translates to CASSDSSRGGYNEQFF.

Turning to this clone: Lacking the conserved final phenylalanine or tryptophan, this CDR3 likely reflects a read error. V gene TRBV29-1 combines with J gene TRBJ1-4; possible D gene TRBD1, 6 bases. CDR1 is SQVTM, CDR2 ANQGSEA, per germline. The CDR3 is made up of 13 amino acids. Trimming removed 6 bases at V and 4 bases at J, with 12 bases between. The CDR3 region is CSVSGAFNEKLFV. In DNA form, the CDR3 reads TGCAGCGTCTCAGGGGCTTTTAATGAAAAACTGTTTGTT.

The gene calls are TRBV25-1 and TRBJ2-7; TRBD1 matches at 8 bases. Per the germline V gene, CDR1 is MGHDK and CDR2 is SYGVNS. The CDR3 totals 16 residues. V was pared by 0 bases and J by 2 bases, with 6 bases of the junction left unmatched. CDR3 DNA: TGTGCCAGCAGTGAATATGGACAGGGAAGTGCCTACGAGCAGTACTTC. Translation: CASSEYGQGSAYEQYF.

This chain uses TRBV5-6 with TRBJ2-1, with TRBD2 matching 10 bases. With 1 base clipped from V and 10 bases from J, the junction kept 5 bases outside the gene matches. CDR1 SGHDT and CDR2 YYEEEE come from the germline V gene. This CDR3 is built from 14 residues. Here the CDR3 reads CASSLRTSGREQFF. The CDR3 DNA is TGTGCCAGCAGCTTGAGGACTAGCGGCAGGGAGCAGTTCTTC.

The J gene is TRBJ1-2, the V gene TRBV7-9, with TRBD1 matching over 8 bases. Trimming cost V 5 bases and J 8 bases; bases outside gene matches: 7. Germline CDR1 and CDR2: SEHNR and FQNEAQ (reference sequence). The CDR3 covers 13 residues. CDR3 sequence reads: CASSPSGGRGYTF. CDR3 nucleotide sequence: TGTGCCAGCAGCCCTTCAGGGGGCCGGGGCTACACCTTC.

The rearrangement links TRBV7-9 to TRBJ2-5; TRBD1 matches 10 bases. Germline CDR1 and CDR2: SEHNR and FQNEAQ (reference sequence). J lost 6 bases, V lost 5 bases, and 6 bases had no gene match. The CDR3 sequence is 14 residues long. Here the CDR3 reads CASSTRTGGQTQYF. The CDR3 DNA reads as TGTGCCAGCAGCACCCGGACAGGGGGACAGACCCAGTACTTC.

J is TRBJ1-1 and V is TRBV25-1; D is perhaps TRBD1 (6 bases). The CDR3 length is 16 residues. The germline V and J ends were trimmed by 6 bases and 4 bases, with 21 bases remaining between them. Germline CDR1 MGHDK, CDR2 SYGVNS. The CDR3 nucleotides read TGTGCCAGCAGCAACTCGGGACAACGACCTCCCACTGAAGCTTTCTTT. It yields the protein CASSNSGQRPPTEAFF.

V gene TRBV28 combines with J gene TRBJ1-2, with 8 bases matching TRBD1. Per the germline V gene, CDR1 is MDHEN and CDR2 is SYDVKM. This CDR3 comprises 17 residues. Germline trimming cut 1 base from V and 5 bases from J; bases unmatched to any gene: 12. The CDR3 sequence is CASSLSRPPGGAYGYTF. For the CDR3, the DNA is TGTGCCAGCAGTTTATCCAGACCTCCAGGGGGCGCTTATGGCTACACCTTC.

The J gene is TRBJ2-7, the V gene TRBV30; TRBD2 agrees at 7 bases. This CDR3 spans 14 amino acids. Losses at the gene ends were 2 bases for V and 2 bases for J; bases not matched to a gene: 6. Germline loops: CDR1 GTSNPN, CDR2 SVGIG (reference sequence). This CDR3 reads CAWSRGGVAYEQYF. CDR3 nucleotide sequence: TGTGCCTGGAGTCGTGGGGGGGTAGCCTACGAGCAGTACTTC.

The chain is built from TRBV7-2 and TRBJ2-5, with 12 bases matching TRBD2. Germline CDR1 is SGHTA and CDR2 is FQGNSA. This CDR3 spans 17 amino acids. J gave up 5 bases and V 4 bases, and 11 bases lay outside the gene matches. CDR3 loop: CASSSHPTSGGRETQYF. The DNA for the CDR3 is TGTGCCAGCAGCTCCCATCCGACTAGCGGGGGCAGGGAGACCCAGTACTTC.